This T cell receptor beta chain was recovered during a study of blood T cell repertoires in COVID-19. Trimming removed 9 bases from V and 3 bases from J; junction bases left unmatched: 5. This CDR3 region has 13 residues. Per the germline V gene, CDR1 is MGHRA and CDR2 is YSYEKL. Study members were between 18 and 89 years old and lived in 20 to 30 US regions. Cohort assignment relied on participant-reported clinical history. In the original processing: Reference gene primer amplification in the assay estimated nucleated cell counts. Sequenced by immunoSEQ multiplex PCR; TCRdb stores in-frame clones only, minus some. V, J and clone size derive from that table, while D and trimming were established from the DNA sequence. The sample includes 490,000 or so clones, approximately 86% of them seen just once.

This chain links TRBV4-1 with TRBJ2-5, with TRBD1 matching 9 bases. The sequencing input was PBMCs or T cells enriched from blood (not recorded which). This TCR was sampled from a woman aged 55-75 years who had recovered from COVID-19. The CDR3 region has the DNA TGCGCCAGTAGAAGACAGGGGGAAGAGACCCAGTACTTC. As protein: CASRRQGEETQYF.